This T cell receptor (beta chain) was identified in a study of lymphopenia after photon versus proton radiotherapy. Study outcomes and limitations: After the lymphocyte nadir, photon-treated repertoires showed oligoclonal expansion, especially of CD8+ Temra cells. Under photons, naive T cells and diversity fell while effector/memory populations rose.

The assay was immunoSEQ multiplex PCR, and TCRdb's table has in-frame clones only and misses some. The table records approximately 7,300 clones, 85% to 95% of them present only once. Points on this clone: As yet, its antigen is unknown.

The CDR3 is made up of 14 amino acids. Trimming took 0 bases from V and 3 from J, leaving 9 bases between them. Per germline, CDR1 MRHNA and CDR2 SNTAGT. The rearrangement joins TRBV6-4 to TRBJ2-7, with unresolved D. The TCR originated in a woman between 45 and 65 years old with cholangiocarcinoma. The specimen comprised peripheral blood, sampled from a patient treated with photon-based radiotherapy. CDR3 nucleotides: TGTGCCAGCAGTGACTCGAGACGGGTCTACGAGCAGTACTTC. It specifies CASSDSRRVYEQYF.